This TCR beta chain was documented in a study of read filtering for tumor transcriptome and immune sequencing. Looking at the study overall: Fewer than ten patients were R-ISS I, 16 were R-ISS II, roughly 7 were R-ISS III. Whole-transcriptome libraries were prepared after DNase treatment.

Study-level results: Approximately 80% of IR-seq clonotypes had one read, totaling 3% to 4% of reads; RNA-seq: 74.6% and 44.6%. IR-seq captured clonotypes deeper and more reliably than RNA-seq.

This clonotype was observed a few times. What it recognizes is unknown. The library was built from about 400 ng RNA with molecular barcoded adaptors for alpha/delta and beta/gamma chains. TCRdb analysed the reads with MiXCR anew, one entry per CDR3 protein. The sample contains 62,000 or so distinct CDR3 sequences, around 13% of which appear only once. From germline, CDR1 is MDHEN and CDR2 SYDVKM. The V and J ends lost 2 bases and 8 bases, in that order; junction bases with no gene match: 4. The CDR3 extends over 14 amino acids. What was sequenced was a population of CD138-negative cells sorted from bone marrow. The receptor comes from a donor over 35 with multiple myeloma. The gene calls are TRBV28 and TRBJ1-4, with 8 bases aligning to TRBD1. The CDR3 sequence: CASSLTGGDEKLFF. The CDR3 DNA sequence: TGTGCCAGCAGTTTAACAGGGGGGGACGAAAAACTGTTTTTT. The complete variable domain, with remaining parts taken from reference TRBV28 and TRBJ1-4, reads DVKVTQSSRYLVKRTGEKVFLECVQDMDHENMFWYRQDPGLGLRLIYFSYDVKMKEKGDIPEGYSVSREKKERFSLILESASTNQTSMYLCASSLTGGDEKLFFGSGTQLSVL.